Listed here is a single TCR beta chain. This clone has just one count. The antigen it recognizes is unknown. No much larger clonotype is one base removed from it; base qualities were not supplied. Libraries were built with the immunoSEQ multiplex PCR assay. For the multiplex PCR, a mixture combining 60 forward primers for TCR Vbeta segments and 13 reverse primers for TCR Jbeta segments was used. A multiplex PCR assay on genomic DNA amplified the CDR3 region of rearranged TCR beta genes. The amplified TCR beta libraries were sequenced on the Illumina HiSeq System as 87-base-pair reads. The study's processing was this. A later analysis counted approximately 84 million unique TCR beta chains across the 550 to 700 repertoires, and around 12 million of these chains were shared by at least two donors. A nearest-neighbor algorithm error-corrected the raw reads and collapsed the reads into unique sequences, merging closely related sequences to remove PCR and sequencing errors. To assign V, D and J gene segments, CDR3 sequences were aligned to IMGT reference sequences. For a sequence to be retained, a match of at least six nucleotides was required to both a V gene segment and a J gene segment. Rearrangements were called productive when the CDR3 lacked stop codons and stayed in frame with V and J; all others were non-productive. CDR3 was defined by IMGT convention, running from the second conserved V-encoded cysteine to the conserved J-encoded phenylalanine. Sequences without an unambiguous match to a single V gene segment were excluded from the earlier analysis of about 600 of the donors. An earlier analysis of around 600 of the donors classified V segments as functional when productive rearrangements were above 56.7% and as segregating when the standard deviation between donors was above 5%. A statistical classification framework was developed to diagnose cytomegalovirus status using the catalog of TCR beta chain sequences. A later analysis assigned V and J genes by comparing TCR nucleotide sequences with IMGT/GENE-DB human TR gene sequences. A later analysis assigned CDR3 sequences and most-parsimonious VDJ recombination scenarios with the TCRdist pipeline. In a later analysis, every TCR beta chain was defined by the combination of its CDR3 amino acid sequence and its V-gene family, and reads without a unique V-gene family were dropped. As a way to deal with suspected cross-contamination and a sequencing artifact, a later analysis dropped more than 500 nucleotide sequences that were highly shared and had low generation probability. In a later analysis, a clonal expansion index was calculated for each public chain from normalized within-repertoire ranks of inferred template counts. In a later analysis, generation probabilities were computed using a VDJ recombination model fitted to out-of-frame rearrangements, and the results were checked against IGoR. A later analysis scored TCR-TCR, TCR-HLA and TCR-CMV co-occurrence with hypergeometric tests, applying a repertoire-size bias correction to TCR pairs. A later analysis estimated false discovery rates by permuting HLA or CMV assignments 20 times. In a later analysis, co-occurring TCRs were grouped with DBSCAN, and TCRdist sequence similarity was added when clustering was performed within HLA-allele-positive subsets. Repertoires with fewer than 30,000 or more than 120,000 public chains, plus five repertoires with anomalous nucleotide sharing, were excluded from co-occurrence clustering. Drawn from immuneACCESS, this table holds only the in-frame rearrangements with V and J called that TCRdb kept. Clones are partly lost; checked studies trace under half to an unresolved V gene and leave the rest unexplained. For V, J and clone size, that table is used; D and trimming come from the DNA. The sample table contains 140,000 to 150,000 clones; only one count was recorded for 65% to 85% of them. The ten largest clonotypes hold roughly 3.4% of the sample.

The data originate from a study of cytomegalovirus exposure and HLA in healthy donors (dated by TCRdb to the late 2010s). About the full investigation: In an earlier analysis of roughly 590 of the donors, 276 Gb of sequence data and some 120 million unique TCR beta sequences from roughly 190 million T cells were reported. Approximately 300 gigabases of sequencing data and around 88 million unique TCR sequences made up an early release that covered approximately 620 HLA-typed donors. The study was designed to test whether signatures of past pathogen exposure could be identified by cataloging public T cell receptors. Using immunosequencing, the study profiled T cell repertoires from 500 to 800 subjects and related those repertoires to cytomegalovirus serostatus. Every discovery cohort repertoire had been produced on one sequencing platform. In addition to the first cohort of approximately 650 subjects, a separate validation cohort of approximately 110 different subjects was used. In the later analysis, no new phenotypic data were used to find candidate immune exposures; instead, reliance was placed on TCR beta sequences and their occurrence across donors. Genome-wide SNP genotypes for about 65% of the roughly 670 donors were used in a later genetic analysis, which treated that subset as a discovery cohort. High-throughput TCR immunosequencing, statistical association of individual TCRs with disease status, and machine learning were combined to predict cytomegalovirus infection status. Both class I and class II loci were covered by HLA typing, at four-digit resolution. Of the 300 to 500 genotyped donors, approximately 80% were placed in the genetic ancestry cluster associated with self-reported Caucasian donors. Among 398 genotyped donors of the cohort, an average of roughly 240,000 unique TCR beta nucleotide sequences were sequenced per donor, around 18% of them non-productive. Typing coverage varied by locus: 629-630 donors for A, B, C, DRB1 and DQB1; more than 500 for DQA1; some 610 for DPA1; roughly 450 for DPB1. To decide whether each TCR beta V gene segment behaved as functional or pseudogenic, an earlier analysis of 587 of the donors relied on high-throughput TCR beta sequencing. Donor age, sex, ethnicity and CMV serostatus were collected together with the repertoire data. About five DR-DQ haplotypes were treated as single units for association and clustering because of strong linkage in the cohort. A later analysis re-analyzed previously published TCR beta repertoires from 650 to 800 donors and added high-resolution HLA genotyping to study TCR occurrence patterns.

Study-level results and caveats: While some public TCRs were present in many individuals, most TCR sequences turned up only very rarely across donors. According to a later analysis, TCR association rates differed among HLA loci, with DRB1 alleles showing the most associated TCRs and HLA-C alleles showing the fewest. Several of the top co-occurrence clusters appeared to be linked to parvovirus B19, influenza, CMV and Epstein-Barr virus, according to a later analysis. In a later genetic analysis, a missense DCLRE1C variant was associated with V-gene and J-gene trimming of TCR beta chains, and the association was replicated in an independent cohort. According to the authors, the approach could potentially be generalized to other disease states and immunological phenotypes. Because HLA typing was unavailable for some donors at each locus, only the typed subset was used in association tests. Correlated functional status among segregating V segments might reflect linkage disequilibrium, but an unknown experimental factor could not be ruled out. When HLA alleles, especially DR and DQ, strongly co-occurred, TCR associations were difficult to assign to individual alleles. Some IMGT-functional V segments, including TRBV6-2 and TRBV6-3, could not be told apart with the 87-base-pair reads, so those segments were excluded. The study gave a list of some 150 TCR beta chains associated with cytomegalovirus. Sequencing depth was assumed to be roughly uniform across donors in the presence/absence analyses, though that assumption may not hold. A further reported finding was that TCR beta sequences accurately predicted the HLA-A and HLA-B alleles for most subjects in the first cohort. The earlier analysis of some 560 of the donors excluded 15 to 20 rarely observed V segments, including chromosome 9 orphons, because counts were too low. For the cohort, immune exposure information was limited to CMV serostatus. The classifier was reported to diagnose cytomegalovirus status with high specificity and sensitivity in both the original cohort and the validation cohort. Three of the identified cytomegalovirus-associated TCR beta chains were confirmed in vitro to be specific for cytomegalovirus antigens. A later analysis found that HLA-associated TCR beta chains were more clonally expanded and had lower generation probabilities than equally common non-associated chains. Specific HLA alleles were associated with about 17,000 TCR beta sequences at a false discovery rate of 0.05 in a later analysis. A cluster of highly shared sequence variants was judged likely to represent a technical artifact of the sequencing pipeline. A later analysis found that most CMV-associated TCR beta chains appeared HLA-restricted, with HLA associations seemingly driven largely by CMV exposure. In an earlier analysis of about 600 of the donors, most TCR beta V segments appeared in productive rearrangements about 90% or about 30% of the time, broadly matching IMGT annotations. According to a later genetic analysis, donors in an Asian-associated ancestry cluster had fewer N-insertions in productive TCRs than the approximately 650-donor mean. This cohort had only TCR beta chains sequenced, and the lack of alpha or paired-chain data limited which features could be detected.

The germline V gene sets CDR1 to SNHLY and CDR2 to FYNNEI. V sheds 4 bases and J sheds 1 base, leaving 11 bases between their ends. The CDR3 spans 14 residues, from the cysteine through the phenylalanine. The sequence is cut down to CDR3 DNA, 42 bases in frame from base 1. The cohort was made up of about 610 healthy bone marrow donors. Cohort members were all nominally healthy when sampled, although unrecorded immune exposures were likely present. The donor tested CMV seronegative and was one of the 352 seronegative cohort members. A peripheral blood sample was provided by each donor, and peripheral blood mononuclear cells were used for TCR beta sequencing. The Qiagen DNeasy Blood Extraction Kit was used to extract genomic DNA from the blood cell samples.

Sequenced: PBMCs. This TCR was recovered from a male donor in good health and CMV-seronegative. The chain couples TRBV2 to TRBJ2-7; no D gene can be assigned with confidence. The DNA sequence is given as TGTGCCAGCAGTGGGGTTAGCCGGTCCTACGAGCAGTACTTC. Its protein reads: CASSGVSRSYEQYF.